This T cell receptor (gamma chain) was found in a study of intestinal T cells in coeliac disease. Study context: Mean age was around 16 for coeliac patients versus around 51 for controls. The study's findings and limits: Reported leave-one-out accuracy of TRD kmer clustering was about 90%.

This clone was recorded a few times. The antigen remains unidentified. Translating this DNA gives a protein that differs at residue 5 from the TCRdb one, which belongs to a much larger clone; a read error is likely, and the protein shown is this translation. CDR1 and CDR2 (germline): VTNTFY, YDVSTARD (reference sequence). This CDR3 region has 14 residues. The V gene end was trimmed by 5 bases and the J gene end by 7 bases; junction bases not matched to a gene: 14. For each case, the template was genomic DNA from ten roughly 5-µm formalin-fixed paraffin-embedded scrolls. TRG repertoires were amplified with LymphoTrack primers from around 0.2 ug of biopsy DNA. TCRdb re-called clones from the multiplex PCR reads using CATT. The data show some 1,000 gamma-chain clones, 40% to 60% seen once.

Sequencing input: a duodenal biopsy. The receptor comes from a human donor with celiac disease. The chain recombines TRGV3 with TRGJ1 or TRGJ2. The DNA of the CDR3 is TGTGCCACCTGGGGCAAGCCCTTTTGGTATAAGAAACTCTTT. This gives the protein CATWGKPFWYKKLF.